One sample yielded the 4 T cell receptor beta chains listed below, sequenced in a study of somatic mutations in cytotoxic T cells in rheumatoid arthritis. Sequencing used immunoSEQ multiplex PCR; TCRdb keeps in-frame clones, though not all of them. The repertoire holds 20,000 to 25,000 clones, with 65% to 85% as singletons. What was sequenced was CD8+ T cells sorted from blood. These receptors originate from an adult with rheumatoid arthritis.

This chain links TRBV6-6 with TRBJ2-7; D remains ambiguous. The germline V and J ends were trimmed by 0 bases and 4 bases, with 7 bases remaining between them. Germline V gene sequence: CDR1 MNHNY, CDR2 SVGAGI (reference sequence). This CDR3 is 13 amino acids long. The CDR3 DNA reads TGTGCCAGCAGTTACTCGAGGAGTTACGAGCAGTACTTC. Its protein is CASSYSRSYEQYF.

The rearrangement uses TRBV9 and TRBJ2-1; 9 bases match TRBD2. The V gene's germline CDR1 is SGDLS and CDR2 YYNGEE. CDR3 length: 15 amino acids. V dropped 3 bases and J dropped 10; count of bases not matched to a gene: 11. The CDR3 DNA reads TGTGCCAGCAGCGAGGGCGGCGGGGGGGCCGGGGAGCAGTTCTTC. Translated: CASSEGGGGAGEQFF. Full variable domain (remainder filled in from reference TRBV9 and TRBJ2-1): DSGVTQTPKHLITATGQRVTLRCSPRSGDLSVYWYQQSLDQGLQFLIQYYNGEERAKGNILERFSAQQFPDLHSELNLSSLELGDSALYFCASSEGGGGAGEQFFGPGTRLTVL.

The V gene is TRBV15, the J gene TRBJ1-1; 10 bases are a match to TRBD1. With V trimmed by 5 bases and J by 7 bases, 13 bases remained unmatched. The CDR3 totals 16 residues. Germline V gene lookup returns CDR1 LNHNV and CDR2 YYDKDF (reference sequence). The CDR3 nucleotides read TGTGCCACCAGCGACCGGGACAGGGGAATTTCGGGTGAAGCTTTCTTT. It specifies CATSDRDRGISGEAFF. The complete variable domain, with remaining parts taken from reference TRBV15 and TRBJ1-1, reads DAMVIQNPRYQVTQFGKPVTLSCSQTLNHNVMYWYQQKSSQAPKLLFHYYDKDFNNEADTPDNFQSRRPNTSFCFLDIRSPGLGDTAMYLCATSDRDRGISGEAFFGQGTRLTVV.

The J gene is TRBJ2-7, the V gene TRBV11-2, with unresolved D. CDR3 length equals 11 residues. Germline assignment: CDR1 SGHAT and CDR2 FQNNGV. V was shortened by 3 bases and J by 7 bases, with 7 bases between the two germline ends. The CDR3 protein is CASSFSLEQYF. DNA for the CDR3: TGTGCCAGCAGCTTTTCCCTGGAGCAGTACTTC.